What follows is one T cell receptor beta chain and its context. These data originate in a study of technical replicates of blood from a few donors. V was trimmed by 4 bases and J by 5 bases, leaving 12 bases between them. Germline CDR1 reads MGHDK; CDR2 reads SYGVNS. The CDR3 covers 14 residues. Measured with immunoSEQ multiplex PCR; TCRdb has only the in-frame clones, and not every one. This table has some 63,000 clones, about 86% appearing once. This receptor was taken from a human donor in good health. Some clones in this sample may be carry-over from other donors' samples. The sample consisted of PBMCs. The rearrangement joins TRBV25-1 to TRBJ2-1; possibly TRBD1 for D (5 bases). CDR3 amino acids: CASSAWTLNNEQFF. CDR3 sequence (DNA): TGTGCCAGCAGTGCCTGGACACTAAACAATGAGCAGTTCTTC. The whole variable domain, remainder taken from reference TRBV25-1 and TRBJ2-1, is EADIYQTPRYLVIGTGKKITLECSQTMGHDKMYWYQQDPGMELHLIHYSYGVNSTEKGDLSSESTVSRIRTEHFPLTLESARPSHTSQYLCASSAWTLNNEQFFGPGTRLTVL.